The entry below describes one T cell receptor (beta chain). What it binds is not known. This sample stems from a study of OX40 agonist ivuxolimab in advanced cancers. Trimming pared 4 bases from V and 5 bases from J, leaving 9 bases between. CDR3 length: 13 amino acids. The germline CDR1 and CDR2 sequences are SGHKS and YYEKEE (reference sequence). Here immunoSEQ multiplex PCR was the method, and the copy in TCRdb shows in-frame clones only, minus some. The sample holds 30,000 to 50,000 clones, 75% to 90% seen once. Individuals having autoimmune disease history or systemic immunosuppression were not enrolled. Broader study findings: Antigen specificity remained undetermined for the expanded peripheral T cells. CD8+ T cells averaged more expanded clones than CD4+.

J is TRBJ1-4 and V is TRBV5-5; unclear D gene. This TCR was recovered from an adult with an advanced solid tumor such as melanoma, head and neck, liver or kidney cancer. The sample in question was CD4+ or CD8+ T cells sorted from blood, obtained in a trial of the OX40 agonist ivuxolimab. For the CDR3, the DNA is TGTGCCAGCAGCCGCCTGGGGAATGAAAAACTGTTTTTT. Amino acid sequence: CASSRLGNEKLFF.